The T cell receptor (beta chain) described here comes from a study of beta chain features in type 1 diabetes. Whole-study results and caveats: Whatever favoring of shorter templates PCR might show would apply equally to patients and controls. Type 1 diabetes patients had TCRB CDR3s that were shorter (moderately but significantly so) in all four CD4+ subsets. TCRB repertoires of naive, central memory and Treg cells appeared more similar among patients than among healthy donors.

Investigators reverse transcribed all isolated RNA, so they sequenced expressed TCRB transcripts. Libraries were prepared by immunoSEQ multiplex PCR; TCRdb keeps only in-frame clonotypes and omits some of them. Here the sample spans roughly 300,000 clones, 6.5% to 10% being singletons. The CDR3 length is 16 residues. The germline V gene has CDR1 KGHSH and CDR2 LQKENI. The junction had 6 bases not matched to a gene; V was cut back by 2 bases and J by 5 bases. This clone occurred a few times. Its specificity is unknown. Sequenced sample: central memory CD4+ T cells from blood. The TCR sequence derives from a woman under 30 in good health. This rearrangement joins TRBV18 to TRBJ2-1; 10 nucleotides agree with TRBD2. CDR3 protein: CASSPILAGPHNEQFF. DNA for the CDR3: TGTGCCAGCTCACCAATACTAGCGGGACCTCACAATGAGCAGTTCTTC.